These T cell receptor beta chains were read from a single sample in a study of blood T cell repertoires in COVID-19. TCRdb's copy holds only in-frame clones and misses some; the assay was immunoSEQ multiplex PCR. Here the sample spans around 300,000 clones, 86% being singletons. Sequencing was performed on peripheral blood. The source is a woman under 40 who had recovered from COVID-19. Each CDR3 is given with its conserved first and last residue. D genes are given only for firm matches. Rows give clone size only sometimes, using once, few, many, or a class for an expanded clone.

clone_size,d_call,v_call,j_call,cdr3_aa,cdr3_nt
-,-,TRBV27,TRBJ1-5,CASRRQGSNQPQHF,TGTGCCAGCAGACGGCAGGGTAGCAATCAGCCCCAGCATTTT
-,TRBD1,TRBV3-1/TRBV3-2,TRBJ1-3,CASKPGTGGGNTIYF,TGTGCCAGCAAACCCGGGACAGGGGGGGGAAACACCATATATTTT
-,-,TRBV4-2,TRBJ2-7,CASSQGYAGEQYF,TGTGCCAGCAGCCAAGGATATGCCGGCGAGCAGTACTTC
-,-,TRBV2,TRBJ2-5,CASNVDSRKTQYF,TGTGCCAGCAACGTGGACAGCCGAAAGACCCAGTACTTC
-,-,TRBV5-6,TRBJ1-6,CASSWGGRNSNSPLHF,TGTGCCAGCAGCTGGGGGGGCCGCAACAGTAATTCACCCCTCCACTTT
-,-,TRBV6-5,TRBJ1-1,CASRVQIMNTEAFF,TGTGCCAGCAGGGTACAGATAATGAACACTGAAGCTTTCTTT
-,-,TRBV6-5,TRBJ2-7,CASSYSGVSLYEQYF,TGTGCCAGCAGTTACTCCGGGGTTAGTTTGTACGAGCAGTACTTC
-,-,TRBV10-3,TRBJ1-3,CAIKETGNTIYF,TGTGCCATCAAGGAGACTGGAAACACCATATATTTT
-,-,TRBV12-3/TRBV12-4,TRBJ2-1,CASSLEQDNEQFF,TGTGCCAGCAGTTTAGAACAGGACAATGAGCAGTTCTTC
-,-,TRBV28,TRBJ2-4,CASSLSVINIQYF,TGTGCCAGCAGTTTATCTGTAATAAACATTCAGTACTTC
-,-,TRBV4-1,TRBJ1-1,CASSQGPPGLNTEAFF,TGCGCCAGCAGCCAAGGCCCCCCAGGGTTAAACACTGAAGCTTTCTTT
-,-,TRBV6-1,TRBJ2-7,CASSEGSPWGTREQYF,TGTGCCAGCAGTGAAGGCAGCCCGTGGGGCACTCGCGAGCAGTACTTC
-,-,TRBV27,TRBJ1-1,CASSLSGWSRAFF,TGTGCCAGCAGTTTATCTGGGTGGAGCCGGGCTTTCTTT
-,-,TRBV27,TRBJ2-3,CASSLAGEFADTQYF,TGTGCCAGCAGTTTGGCAGGGGAGTTCGCAGATACGCAGTATTTT
-,TRBD1,TRBV5-1,TRBJ2-2,CASSLTADFGTVNTGELFF,TGCGCCAGCAGCTTGACGGCGGATTTCGGGACAGTGAACACCGGGGAGCTGTTTTTT
-,-,TRBV27,TRBJ2-7,CASGRSGFEQYF,TGTGCCAGCGGCCGCTCAGGGTTCGAGCAGTACTTC
-,TRBD2,TRBV24-1,TRBJ2-3,CATSDSGLAGRTDTQYF,TGTGCCACCAGTGATTCAGGGCTAGCGGGGAGGACAGATACGCAGTATTTT
-,-,TRBV6-5,TRBJ2-1,CASSSRDYNEQFF,TGTGCCAGCAGTTCACGGGACTACAATGAGCAGTTCTTC
-,-,TRBV11-3,TRBJ2-7,CASSLGTSYEQYF,TGTGCCAGCAGCTTAGGAACATCCTACGAGCAGTACTTC
-,-,TRBV29-1,TRBJ2-1,CSAASGEFYNEQFF,TGCAGCGCCGCCTCGGGGGAATTCTACAATGAGCAGTTCTTC
-,-,TRBV4-3,TRBJ2-7,CASSQVFLASYEQYF,TGCGCCAGCAGCCAAGTTTTCCTAGCTTCCTACGAGCAGTACTTC
few,TRBD2,TRBV6-2/TRBV6-3,TRBJ2-7,CASSYSRLAGALEQYF,TGTGCCAGCAGTTACTCGAGACTAGCGGGAGCACTCGAGCAGTACTTC
few,-,TRBV5-1,TRBJ2-7,CASSLGQGLSYEQYF,TGCGCCAGCAGCTTGGGGCAGGGCCTCTCCTACGAGCAGTACTTC
few,-,TRBV29-1,TRBJ2-2,CSAQGPANTGELFF,TGCAGCGCCCAGGGGCCAGCGAACACCGGGGAGCTGTTTTTT
-,-,TRBV6-1,TRBJ1-2,CASSESLSGGYTF,TGTGCCAGCAGTGAGTCCCTCTCAGGAGGCTACACCTTC
-,TRBD2,TRBV7-3,TRBJ2-3,CASSLGTSGTDTQYF,TGTGCCAGCAGTCTCGGGACTAGCGGCACAGATACGCAGTATTTT
once,-,TRBV9,TRBJ2-3,CASSVEAGTDTQYF,TGTGCCAGCAGCGTAGAAGCGGGCACAGATACGCAGTATTTT
-,-,TRBV7-8,TRBJ1-1,CASSLAIGDTEAFF,TGTGCCAGCAGCTTAGCCATCGGGGACACTGAAGCTTTCTTT
-,-,TRBV6-5,TRBJ2-7,CASSYLGPGDEQYF,TGTGCCAGCAGTTACTTGGGCCCGGGGGACGAGCAGTACTTC
-,-,TRBV24-1,TRBJ2-1,CATSGNHNEQFF,TGTGCCACCAGCGGTAACCACAATGAGCAGTTCTTC
-,TRBD1,TRBV5-4,TRBJ1-6,CASSLGDRSNSPLHF,TGTGCCAGCAGCTTGGGGGACAGATCAAATTCACCCCTCCACTTT
-,-,TRBV10-2,TRBJ1-4,CASSGTVDEKLFF,TGCGCCAGCAGTGGCACAGTTGATGAAAAACTGTTTTTT
-,-,TRBV6-5,TRBJ1-1,CASSANGNTEAFF,TGTGCCAGCAGCGCAAACGGGAACACTGAAGCTTTCTTT
-,TRBD1,TRBV10-3,TRBJ1-2,CAISPGTAYGYTF,TGTGCCATCAGCCCCGGGACAGCCTATGGCTACACCTTC
-,-,TRBV18,TRBJ1-1,CASSPPEKNTEAFF,TGTGCCAGCTCACCTCCCGAGAAGAACACTGAAGCTTTCTTT
-,-,TRBV29-1,TRBJ1-3,CSVGPQGAGNTIYF,TGCAGCGTTGGACCACAGGGAGCTGGAAACACCATATATTTT
-,-,TRBV2,TRBJ1-6,CASSESGPAVSNSPLHF,TGTGCCAGCAGTGAGAGCGGCCCCGCCGTTTCTAATTCACCCCTCCACTTT
-,TRBD1,TRBV6-6,TRBJ2-7,CASSYLGQGLGEQYF,TGTGCCAGCAGTTACCTGGGACAGGGTTTAGGCGAGCAGTACTTC
-,TRBD1,TRBV5-4,TRBJ1-1,CASSRRTGGTEAFF,TGTGCCAGCAGCAGGAGGACAGGGGGTACTGAAGCTTTCTTT
-,TRBD2,TRBV2,TRBJ2-5,CASLGERVKGLAGETQYF,TGTGCCAGCCTGGGTGAAAGGGTAAAAGGCCTAGCGGGAGAGACCCAGTACTTC
-,-,TRBV5-1,TRBJ2-5,CASSLGTVPQETQYF,TGCGCCAGCAGCTTGGGAACGGTGCCCCAAGAGACCCAGTACTTC
-,-,TRBV5-5,TRBJ2-5,CASSLYRVQETQYF,TGTGCCAGCAGCTTATACAGGGTTCAAGAGACCCAGTACTTC
-,TRBD2,TRBV5-4,TRBJ2-3,CASTSQRLASDTQYF,TGTGCCAGCACCTCGCAGAGACTAGCATCAGATACGCAGTATTTT
-,TRBD2,TRBV27,TRBJ2-1,CASRISGSSPSSYNEQFF,TGTGCCAGCAGGATAAGCGGGAGTTCCCCTAGCTCCTACAATGAGCAGTTCTTC
-,TRBD1,TRBV7-2,TRBJ2-1,CASSLVRGRGDNEQFF,TGTGCCAGCAGCTTAGTCAGGGGGAGAGGGGACAATGAGCAGTTCTTC
once,-,TRBV10-3,TRBJ1-1,CAVQGSTEAFF,TGTGCCGTTCAGGGGAGCACTGAAGCTTTCTTT
-,-,TRBV30,TRBJ1-2,CAWSATRVRTGYTF,TGTGCCTGGTCCGCTACGAGGGTGCGAACTGGCTACACCTTC
-,TRBD2,TRBV5-4,TRBJ2-5,CASSFLAGGEETQYF,TGTGCCAGCAGCTTCCTAGCGGGAGGAGAAGAGACCCAGTACTTC
-,-,TRBV27,TRBJ2-7,CASSATGKQYF,TGTGCCAGCAGTGCCACAGGGAAACAGTACTTC
-,-,TRBV28,TRBJ1-3,CASSLLGGSGNTIYF,TGTGCCAGCAGTTTATTAGGGGGCTCTGGAAACACCATATATTTT
-,-,TRBV5-6,TRBJ2-7,CASSFGLLPEEQYF,TGTGCCAGCAGCTTTGGACTCCTCCCTGAGGAGCAGTACTTC
-,TRBD2,TRBV5-4,TRBJ2-7,CASSLWGGYEQYF,TGTGCCAGCAGCTTGTGGGGGGGCTACGAGCAGTACTTC
-,-,TRBV18,TRBJ1-1,CASSPTEGTEAFF,TGTGCCAGCTCGCCGACGGAGGGCACTGAAGCTTTCTTT
once,TRBD2,TRBV7-9,TRBJ2-7,CASSLGLAGGRVYEQYF,TGTGCCAGCAGCTTAGGACTAGCGGGAGGGCGGGTCTACGAGCAGTACTTC
-,TRBD1,TRBV30,TRBJ1-5,CAWTHGQGSNQPQHF,TGTGCCTGGACCCACGGACAGGGTAGCAATCAGCCCCAGCATTTT
-,TRBD1,TRBV29-1,TRBJ2-7,CSASGTGGREQYF,TGCAGCGCCTCCGGGACAGGGGGTCGGGAGCAGTACTTC
-,TRBD1,TRBV15,TRBJ2-7,CATSRDVGQGHEQYF,TGTGCCACCAGCAGAGATGTAGGACAGGGGCACGAGCAGTACTTC
-,-,TRBV19,TRBJ2-2,CASSIDLDVQGGELFF,TGTGCCAGTAGTATAGATCTAGACGTTCAGGGCGGGGAGCTGTTTTTT
-,TRBD1,TRBV4-1,TRBJ1-6,CASSRWTGEGSPLHF,TGCGCCAGCAGCCGATGGACAGGGGAGGGATCACCCCTCCACTTT
-,-,TRBV21-1,TRBJ1-1,CASSESGQKNTEAFF,TGTGCCAGCAGCGAATCCGGACAGAAGAACACTGAAGCTTTCTTT